The present T cell receptor beta chain was sequenced within a study of monozygotic twins with inflammatory bowel disease. Findings and caveats of the study: IBD patients had lower TCRbeta diversity (inverse Simpson) than healthy co-twins. Among twins, concordant and discordant pairs did not differ in repertoire similarity, possibly from limited power.

The CDR3 totals 17 residues. The germline V gene has CDR1 SGHVS and CDR2 FQNEAQ. The authors drew around 2.6 ml of blood from each donor. TCRdb re-called the 5' RACE reads and gives one entry per CDR3 protein, without DNA. The sample shows about 300,000 distinct CDR3 sequences, and approximately 5.4% sits with its ten largest clones. Note on this clonotype: What it binds is not known.

V is TRBV7-8 and J is TRBJ2-5; TCRdb proposes TRBD1, but this gene call is untestable without DNA. The TCR comes from a human donor with ulcerative colitis or Crohn's disease, or a healthy co-twin of an affected twin (not recorded which). Material for sequencing was blood. The CDR3 is CASSSLGAGQGLGTQYF.